A selection of T cell receptor beta chains follows, all from one sample in a study of T cell responses to AZD1222 COVID-19 vaccine. This table comes from immunoSEQ multiplex PCR, and its TCRdb copy is limited to in-frame clones, with some not included. The sample has fewer than 200,000 clones, approximately 90% seen once. Here the sequenced sample was peripheral blood, taken on day 0 of AZD1222 vaccination. These receptor sequences come from an adult in good health. The CDR3 runs from the conserved cysteine through the conserved F or W. The D gene is left open where the match is weak. Only part of the rows carry a size: once, few, many, or a class if the clone is expanded.

abundance	d_gene	j_gene	v_gene	CDR3nt	CDR3aa
NA	NA	TRBJ2-1	TRBV5-6	TGTGCCAGCAACTTGTACCATGAGCAGTTCTTC	CASNLYHEQFF
NA	NA	TRBJ2-5	TRBV19	TGTGCCAGTAGGCAAACTAGCATGAGGGCCGTGGGAGAGACCCAGTACTTC	CASRQTSMRAVGETQYF
NA	NA	TRBJ2-1	TRBV5-8	TGTGCCAGCCACACGGCTGGGGGACACAATGAGCAGTTCTTC	CASHTAGGHNEQFF
NA	NA	TRBJ2-5	TRBV5-1	TGCGCCAGCAGCTTAGGCGGAGGGGGATTAGAAGAGACCCAGTACTTC	CASSLGGGGLEETQYF
NA	TRBD1	TRBJ1-2	TRBV5-4	TGTGCCAGCAGCTCCCAGACAGGGGGCAGAGGCTACACCTTC	CASSSQTGGRGYTF
NA	NA	TRBJ2-5	TRBV19	TGTGCCAGTAGTAAGGACAGACAAGAGACCCAGTACTTC	CASSKDRQETQYF
few	NA	TRBJ1-2	TRBV6-1	TGTGCCAGCAGTGAACGGGGGACGGATGGCTACACCTTC	CASSERGTDGYTF
NA	NA	TRBJ1-2	TRBV3-1/TRBV3-2	TGTGCCAGCAGCCAAGTTAGATGCAGGGAACCGTGGCGTGGCTACACCTTC	CASSQVRCREPWRGYTF
NA	TRBD1	TRBJ2-3	TRBV24-1	TGTGCCACCAGGGGGACAGCTCAGCCTGGCACAGATACGCAGTATTTT	CATRGTAQPGTDTQYF
NA	NA	TRBJ2-3	TRBV12-3/TRBV12-4	TGTGCCAGCAGCCTTGTGACAGATACGCAGTATTTT	CASSLVTDTQYF
few	NA	TRBJ2-5	TRBV3-1/TRBV3-2	TGTGCCAGCAGCCCCCGTCAAGAGACCCAGTACTTC	CASSPRQETQYF
NA	NA	TRBJ1-5	TRBV30	TGTGCCTGGAGTAAGGCACTTAATCAGCCCCAGCATTTT	CAWSKALNQPQHF
NA	NA	TRBJ1-3	TRBV6-5	TGTGCCAGCAGTTACTCCGGGGGCTCTGGAAACACCATATATTTT	CASSYSGGSGNTIYF
once	TRBD2	TRBJ2-1	TRBV28	TGTGCCAGCAGTGGCGGGGGGAGGGGCTCCTACAATGAGCAGTTCTTC	CASSGGGRGSYNEQFF
NA	NA	TRBJ2-5	TRBV6-6	TGTGCCAGCAGTTACGGGAAAGATTCAGAGACCCAGTACTTC	CASSYGKDSETQYF
NA	NA	TRBJ2-7	TRBV6-5	TGTGCCAGCAGTTACTCCGTTGGGGGGCGTACCGAGCAGTACTTC	CASSYSVGGRTEQYF
NA	NA	TRBJ2-7	TRBV2	TGTGCCAGCCGGCCGGGGGACTCCTACGAGCAGTACTTC	CASRPGDSYEQYF
NA	TRBD1	TRBJ2-1	TRBV6-1	TGTGCCAGCAGCCCGCGACAGGGTTACAATGAGCAGTTCTTC	CASSPRQGYNEQFF
once	TRBD1	TRBJ1-5	TRBV28	TGTGCCAGCAGTTTACGCACAGGGGTCGGCCAGCCCCAGCATTTT	CASSLRTGVGQPQHF
NA	NA	TRBJ2-7	TRBV6-2/TRBV6-3	TGTGCCAGCAGTTACCGGGCGGCTCACTACGAGCAGTACTTC	CASSYRAAHYEQYF
NA	NA	TRBJ2-3	TRBV25-1	TGTGCCAGCAGTGACCCCCCCGTGGGGCGAGATACGCAGTATTTT	CASSDPPVGRDTQYF
NA	NA	TRBJ2-7	TRBV6-2/TRBV6-3	TGTGCCAGCAGTTATAACGGGTACGAGCAGTACTTC	CASSYNGYEQYF
NA	TRBD1	TRBJ2-5	TRBV28	TGTGCCAGCAGTTCCCCTCCAGGGGGCATAGAGACCCAGTACTTC	CASSSPPGGIETQYF
NA	NA	TRBJ2-1	TRBV29-1	TGCAGCGTTAGACAGGGAGGGGAAAATGAGCAGTTCTTC	CSVRQGGENEQFF
NA	TRBD1	TRBJ1-4	TRBV6-1	TGTGCCAGCAGTGAAAGACAGGGGACAACTAATGAAAAACTGTTTTTT	CASSERQGTTNEKLFF
NA	NA	TRBJ2-2	TRBV19	TGTGCCAGTAGTATCCCGGGGGCGGGCACCGGGGAGCTGTTTTTT	CASSIPGAGTGELFF
NA	NA	TRBJ2-5	TRBV7-2	TGTGCCAGCAGCTTAGAAAGGTGGGGGGAGACCCAGTACTTC	CASSLERWGETQYF
NA	TRBD1	TRBJ2-5	TRBV19	TGTGCCAGTAGTAGTTCGGGACAGGGTAAGCAGACCCAGTACTTC	CASSSSGQGKQTQYF
few	NA	TRBJ2-1	TRBV7-3	TGTGCCAGCAGCCCAAAAAAGAATGAGCAGTTCTTC	CASSPKKNEQFF
NA	TRBD1	TRBJ1-1	TRBV9	TGTGCCAGCAGCGCCCGGGACAGGATGAACACTGAAGCTTTCTTT	CASSARDRMNTEAFF
NA	NA	TRBJ1-5	TRBV2	TGTGCCAGCAGTGAAGAGGCGGGGTCTCAGCCCCAGCATTTT	CASSEEAGSQPQHF
NA	NA	TRBJ2-1	TRBV6-4	TGTGCCAGCAGTCCCTCCGGGGCCCCCGGGAATGAGCAGTTCTTC	CASSPSGAPGNEQFF
few	TRBD2	TRBJ2-2	TRBV11-3	TGTGCCAGCAGCCCCGGGAGGACTAGCGGTTACACCGGGGAGCTGTTTTTT	CASSPGRTSGYTGELFF